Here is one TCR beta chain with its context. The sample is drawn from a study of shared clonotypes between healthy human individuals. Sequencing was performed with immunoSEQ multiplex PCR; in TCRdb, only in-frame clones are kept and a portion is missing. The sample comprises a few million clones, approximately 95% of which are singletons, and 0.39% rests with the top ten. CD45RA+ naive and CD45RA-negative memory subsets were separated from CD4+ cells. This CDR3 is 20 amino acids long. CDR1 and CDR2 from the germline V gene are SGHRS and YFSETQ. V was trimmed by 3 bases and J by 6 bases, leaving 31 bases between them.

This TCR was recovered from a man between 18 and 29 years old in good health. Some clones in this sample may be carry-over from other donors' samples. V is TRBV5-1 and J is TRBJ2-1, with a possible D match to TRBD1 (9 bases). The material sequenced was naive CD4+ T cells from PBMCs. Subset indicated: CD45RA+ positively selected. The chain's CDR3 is CASSSPLGTGMVGGANEQFF. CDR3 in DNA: TGCGCCAGCAGCTCGCCCCTCGGGACAGGGATGGTCGGGGGGGCCAATGAGCAGTTCTTC.